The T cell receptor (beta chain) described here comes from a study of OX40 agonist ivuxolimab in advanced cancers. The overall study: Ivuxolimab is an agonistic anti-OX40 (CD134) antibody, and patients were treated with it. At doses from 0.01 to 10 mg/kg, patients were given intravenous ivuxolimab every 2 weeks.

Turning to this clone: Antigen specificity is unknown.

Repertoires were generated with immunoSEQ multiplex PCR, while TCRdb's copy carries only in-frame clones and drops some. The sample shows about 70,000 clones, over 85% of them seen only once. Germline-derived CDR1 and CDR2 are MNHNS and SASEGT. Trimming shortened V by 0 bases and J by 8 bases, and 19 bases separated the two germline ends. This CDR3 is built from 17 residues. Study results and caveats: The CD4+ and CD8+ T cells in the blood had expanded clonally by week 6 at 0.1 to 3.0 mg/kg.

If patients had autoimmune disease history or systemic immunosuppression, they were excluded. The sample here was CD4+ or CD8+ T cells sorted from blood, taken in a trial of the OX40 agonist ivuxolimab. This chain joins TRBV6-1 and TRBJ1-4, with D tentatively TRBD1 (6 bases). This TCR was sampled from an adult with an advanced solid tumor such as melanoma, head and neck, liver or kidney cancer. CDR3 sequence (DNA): TGTGCCAGCAGTGAAGCGGCCGGGGGCGGAATTGGGGAAAAACTGTTTTTT. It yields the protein CASSEAAGGGIGEKLFF.